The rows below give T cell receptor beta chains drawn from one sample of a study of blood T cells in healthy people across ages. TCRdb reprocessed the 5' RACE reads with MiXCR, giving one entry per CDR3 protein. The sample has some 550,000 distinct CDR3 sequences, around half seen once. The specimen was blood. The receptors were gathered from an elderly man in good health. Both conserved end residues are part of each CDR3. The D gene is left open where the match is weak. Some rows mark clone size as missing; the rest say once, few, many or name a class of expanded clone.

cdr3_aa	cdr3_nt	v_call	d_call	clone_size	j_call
CASKTGRIQETQYF	TGCGCCAGTAAGACAGGGAGAATTCAAGAGACCCAGTACTTC	TRBV5-1	TRBD1	.	TRBJ2-5
CASGGRVNEQFF	TGTGCCAGCGGGGGCAGGGTAAATGAGCAGTTCTTC	TRBV3-1	.	.	TRBJ2-1
CASSQASGGPYEQYF	TGCGCCAGCAGCCAAGCTAGCGGGGGTCCTTACGAGCAGTACTTC	TRBV4-3	TRBD2	.	TRBJ2-7
CASSVEHTNNEQFF	TGTGCCAGCAGCGTAGAACACACGAACAATGAGCAGTTCTTC	TRBV9	.	.	TRBJ2-1
CASSLWASGGYSEQFF	TGTGCCAGCAGTTTATGGGCTAGCGGGGGCTACAGTGAGCAGTTCTTC	TRBV28	TRBD2	.	TRBJ2-1
CASSLLAGRSDTQYF	TGTGCCAGCAGCTTGTTAGCGGGGAGGTCAGATACGCAGTATTTT	TRBV7-2	TRBD2	.	TRBJ2-3
CASTPRTGGRYEQYF	TGTGCCAGCACCCCTCGGACCGGGGGTAGGTACGAGCAGTACTTC	TRBV7-2	.	.	TRBJ2-7
CASSVGGQLNTEAFF	TGTGCCAGCAGCGTAGGGGGACAGCTGAACACTGAAGCTTTCTTT	TRBV9	TRBD1	few	TRBJ1-1
CASSDSPGETQYF	TGTGCCAGCAGTGACTCCCCAGGGGAGACCCAGTACTTC	TRBV25-1	.	few	TRBJ2-5
CASNTQGNLRNKQFF	TGTGCCAGCAACACACAGGGAAATTTGCGAAATAAGCAGTTCTTC	TRBV2	.	.	TRBJ2-1
CASSEPGQGAGEQFF	TGTGCCAGCAGTGAACCGGGACAGGGGGCAGGTGAGCAGTTCTTC	TRBV2	TRBD1	once	TRBJ2-1
CASSLDASGIYEQYF	TGTGCCAGCAGCTTAGACGCCAGTGGGATCTACGAGCAGTACTTC	TRBV7-2	.	.	TRBJ2-7
CAWSLNWGETQYF	TGTGCCTGGAGTCTCAATTGGGGAGAGACCCAGTACTTC	TRBV30	.	.	TRBJ2-5
CASSMGTGGFDGEQYF	TGTGCCAGCAGCATGGGGACAGGGGGCTTTGACGGCGAGCAGTACTTC	TRBV7-8	TRBD1	few	TRBJ2-7
CASSFGLETDTQYF	TGTGCCAGCAGCTTTGGACTAGAGACAGATACGCAGTATTTT	TRBV7-2	TRBD2	.	TRBJ2-3
CAISAMGERGGYTF	TGTGCCATCAGTGCCATGGGGGAACGAGGGGGCTACACCTTC	TRBV10-3	.	many	TRBJ1-2
CASSLRADGLYNEQFF	TGTGCCAGCAGTTTACGAGCGGACGGGTTGTACAATGAGCAGTTCTTC	TRBV27	.	.	TRBJ2-1
CAKGTPTEAFF	TGTGCTAAAGGGACTCCCACTGAAGCTTTCTTT	TRBV30	.	.	TRBJ1-1
CASSLVGGINYEQYF	TGTGCCAGCAGCTTAGTGGGCGGGATCAACTACGAGCAGTACTTC	TRBV7-2	.	once	TRBJ2-7
CASSTRTQTNTGELFF	TGTGCCAGCAGTACTCGGACCCAAACAAACACCGGGGAGCTGTTTTTT	TRBV12-3/TRBV12-4	.	.	TRBJ2-2
CASTLPVGGAGFF	TGTGCCAGCACCCTGCCTGTGGGGGGCGCGGGGTTCTTC	TRBV11-2	.	.	TRBJ2-1
CASSQGSFWRSPLHF	TGTGCCAGCAGCCAAGGATCATTTTGGCGCTCACCCCTCCACTTT	TRBV14	.	.	TRBJ1-6
CASSPRVQNEKLFF	TGTGCCAGCTCACCCAGGGTGCAGAATGAAAAACTGTTTTTT	TRBV18	.	.	TRBJ1-4